These 27 T cell receptor beta chains came from one sample sequenced in a study of T cell responses to AZD1222 COVID-19 vaccine. Sequencing was performed with immunoSEQ multiplex PCR; in TCRdb, only in-frame clones are kept and a portion is missing. This table holds tens of thousands of clones, approximately 85% found once. Specimen: peripheral blood, collected on day 0 of MenACWY control vaccination. These receptors were taken from an adult in good health.

This clone has just a few counts. The J gene is TRBJ1-2, the V gene TRBV30, with D possibly TRBD1 on 5 matching bases. CDR1 is GTSNPN and CDR2 is SVGIG in the germline V gene (reference sequence). The CDR3 totals 14 residues. Trimming pared 1 base from V and 5 bases from J, leaving 14 bases between. As DNA, the CDR3 is TGTGCCTGGAGTGGGCATGGGGGTCGGTATGGCTACACCTTC. Translation gives CAWSGHGGRYGYTF. Supplemented by reference TRBV30 and TRBJ1-2, the full variable domain reads SQTIHQWPATLVQPVGSPLSLECTVEGTSNPNLYWYRQAAGRGLQLLFYSVGIGQISSEVPQNLSASRPQDRQFILSSKKLLLSDSGFYLCAWSGHGGRYGYTFGSGTRLTVV.

This rearrangement joins TRBV6-4 to TRBJ1-1, with 8 nucleotides matching TRBD1. V shed 0 bases and J 1 base; nucleotides not matched to a gene: 1. Germline CDR1 and CDR2: MRHNA and SNTAGT. The CDR3 is made up of 15 amino acids. CDR3 residues: CASSDSGQGNTEAFF. In DNA form, the CDR3 reads TGTGCCAGCAGTGACTCCGGACAGGGGAACACTGAAGCTTTCTTT.

The chain recombines TRBV4-2 with TRBJ2-3; the D is unclear. The CDR3 is made up of 17 amino acids. In germline, CDR1 is LGHNA, CDR2 YNFKEQ. V lost 4 bases and J 6 bases, leaving 23 bases between the germline ends. The CDR3 is CASSPSMGRRVLDTQYF. The DNA of the CDR3 is TGTGCCAGCAGCCCCTCTATGGGTAGACGTGTTTTGGATACGCAGTATTTT.

CDR3 DNA: TGTGCCAGCAGCCTGACTAGCGTAGGGTACAATGAGCAGTTCTTC. Translating it yields CASSLTSVGYNEQFF. The chain couples TRBV13 to TRBJ2-1, with TRBD2 matching 8 bases. The CDR3 is 15 amino acids. Trimming removed 5 bases from V and 4 bases from J; junction bases left unmatched: 7. The germline CDR1 and CDR2 sequences are PRHDT and FYEKMQ (reference sequence).

The chain carries TRBV19 and TRBJ1-4, with D uncertain. The CDR3 totals 16 residues. CDR1 is LNHDA and CDR2 is SQIVND in the germline V gene (reference sequence). The ends were cut back, 1 base at V and 3 bases at J, with 12 bases in the middle. The CDR3: CASSIGAGRPNEKLFF. CDR3 sequence (DNA): TGTGCCAGTAGTATAGGGGCAGGACGACCTAATGAAAAACTGTTTTTT.

The chain employs TRBV16 and TRBJ2-7, with 7 bases fitting TRBD1. The CDR3 is made up of 15 amino acids. V was pared by 3 bases and J by 2 bases, with 7 bases of the junction left unmatched. Germline lookup yields CDR1 KGHSY and CDR2 FQNENV. CDR3 sequence reads: CASSHGTAGAYEQYF. CDR3 nucleotide sequence: TGTGCCAGCAGCCACGGGACAGCCGGGGCCTACGAGCAGTACTTC.

The chain has TRBV28 and TRBJ2-1; 9 bases are a match to TRBD2. The CDR3 runs to 15 residues. Germline loops: CDR1 MDHEN, CDR2 SYDVKM. V was clipped by 7 bases and J by 5 bases; unmatched bases: 9. DNA of the CDR3: TGTGCCAGCACCAAAGGGACTAGCTCAAACAATGAGCAGTTCTTC. Translation gives CASTKGTSSNNEQFF.

This clone was observed a handful of times. The chain couples TRBV2 to TRBJ2-5; 10 bases agree with TRBD1. The V gene end was trimmed by 5 bases and the J gene end by 5 bases; junction bases not matched to a gene: 8. Germline CDR1 reads SNHLY; CDR2 reads FYNNEI. The CDR3 is 15 amino acids. The CDR3 DNA is TGTGCCAGCAGTACTCCGGGACAGGGGTCGGAGACCCAGTACTTC. Protein: CASSTPGQGSETQYF.

This chain joins TRBV7-9 and TRBJ1-2; 8 bases fit TRBD1. Trimming took 4 bases from V and 6 from J; bases not matched to a gene: 10. The CDR3 is 15 amino acids. Germline V CDR1 and CDR2: SEHNR, FQNEAQ (reference sequence). CDR3 DNA sequence: TGTGCCAGCAGCTCGCAGGGGGCGCGGTCTAATGGCTACACCTTC. The encoded protein is CASSSQGARSNGYTF.

The chain is built from TRBV19 and TRBJ2-3, with 7 bases aligning to TRBD2. The germline V gene has CDR1 LNHDA and CDR2 SQIVND (reference sequence). There are 16 residues in the CDR3. V dropped 4 bases and J dropped 5; count of bases not matched to a gene: 12. The chain's CDR3 is CASSTTSSGERDTQYF. The DNA for the CDR3 is TGTGCCAGTAGTACAACCTCTAGCGGAGAAAGAGATACGCAGTATTTT.

The chain recombines TRBV15 with TRBJ2-7; possibly TRBD2 for D (6 bases). Trimming pared 2 bases from V and 1 base from J, leaving 12 bases between. The CDR3 loop spans 15 amino acids. Germline CDR1 LNHNV, CDR2 YYDKDF (reference sequence). The DNA of the CDR3 is TGTGCCACCAGCAGATCGCTAGCGAGGTCCTACGAGCAGTACTTC. Its translation is CATSRSLARSYEQYF.

This clone appeared a single time. The chain recombines TRBV27 with TRBJ2-1; 7 nucleotides agree with TRBD1. The CDR3 has 15 residues. Trimming cost V 5 bases and J 2 bases; bases outside gene matches: 6. CDR1 and CDR2 (germline): MNHEY, SMNVEV (reference sequence). CDR3 sequence (DNA): TGTGCCAGCAGTAAGGACAGGCGAACCTACAATGAGCAGTTCTTC. It codes for CASSKDRRTYNEQFF.

The CDR3 loop is CASSPRPGPTETQYF. CDR3 DNA: TGTGCCAGCAGCCCCCGTCCGGGACCTACGGAGACCCAGTACTTC. This chain joins TRBV9 and TRBJ2-5; tentatively, D is TRBD1 or TRBD2 (5 bases each). V lost 4 bases and J lost 5, with 18 bases in between. CDR1 SGDLS and CDR2 YYNGEE come from the germline V gene. This CDR3 has 15 residues.

V is TRBV28 and J is TRBJ1-2; D not certain. The CDR3 runs to 15 residues. Deletions cut 5 bases from V and 4 bases from J, with 17 bases between. Germline CDR1 MDHEN, CDR2 SYDVKM. The CDR3 sequence is CASSTPLGSFYGYTF. The CDR3 region has the DNA TGTGCCAGCAGTACCCCCCTAGGGAGTTTCTATGGCTACACCTTC.

This clone appeared once. The V and J genes are TRBV4-3 and TRBJ2-1; tentatively, D is TRBD2 (5 bases). CDR3 length: 13 residues. Trimming left V 0 bases short and J 8 bases short, with 8 bases between. Germline V gene sequence: CDR1 LGHNA, CDR2 YSLEER. CDR3 region: CASSQDSGYEQFF. The CDR3 DNA is TGCGCCAGCAGCCAAGATTCGGGGTATGAGCAGTTCTTC.

V usage is TRBV2 and J usage is TRBJ2-7, with no clear D. Germline values: CDR1 SNHLY, CDR2 FYNNEI. The CDR3 sequence is 11 residues long. The V gene lost 8 bases and the J gene lost 0 bases, with 5 bases spanning the gap. This chain's CDR3 is CASLSSYEQYF. The CDR3 bases are TGTGCCAGCTTGAGCTCCTACGAGCAGTACTTC. Full variable domain (remainder filled in from reference TRBV2 and TRBJ2-7): EPEVTQTPSHQVTQMGQEVILRCVPISNHLYFYWYRQILGQKVEFLVSFYNNEISEKSEIFDDQFSVERPDGSNFTLKIRSTKLEDSAMYFCASLSSYEQYFGPGTRLTVT.

The V call is TRBV15, the J call TRBJ2-3; 7 bases are shared with TRBD1. Per germline, CDR1 LNHNV and CDR2 YYDKDF (reference sequence). The J segment lost 2 bases and the V segment lost 8 bases, leaving 10 bases of the junction unmatched. The CDR3 runs to 15 residues. CDR3 bases: TGTGCCACCTTCGGAGGACAGGCTCTCACAGATACGCAGTATTTT. As protein: CATFGGQALTDTQYF.

J is TRBJ2-7 and V is TRBV19, with D uncertain. CDR3 length equals 14 residues. The V end lost 3 bases, the J end lost 0 bases, and 9 bases lay between the germline ends. Germline lookup yields CDR1 LNHDA and CDR2 SQIVND (reference sequence). CDR3 in DNA: TGTGCCAGTAGTATCGCCCAGAACTCCTACGAGCAGTACTTC. Translated: CASSIAQNSYEQYF.

This clone was seen a few times. This sequence joins TRBV24-1 and TRBJ1-5, with 9 bases that match TRBD1. CDR1 and CDR2 from the germline V gene are KGHDR and SFDVKD. The length of the CDR3 is 14 residues. J lost 8 bases, V lost 4 bases, and 5 bases had no gene match. In DNA form, the CDR3 reads TGTGCCACCAGTGAGCCGGACAGGGGAGAGCCCCAGCATTTT. As protein: CATSEPDRGEPQHF.

The J gene is TRBJ2-6, the V gene TRBV9; tentative D call: TRBD2 (5 bases). CDR1 is SGDLS, CDR2 YYNGEE, per germline. Deletions cut 1 base from V and 0 bases from J, with 11 bases between. The CDR3 sequence is 17 residues long. The CDR3: CASSVTPGSSGANVLTF. The CDR3 DNA sequence: TGTGCCAGCAGCGTAACGCCGGGAAGCTCTGGGGCCAACGTCCTGACTTTC.

This chain connects TRBV9 to TRBJ2-1; either TRBD1 or TRBD2 may fit D (5 bases each). Germline CDR1 SGDLS, CDR2 YYNGEE. The CDR3 totals 18 residues. Trimming took 0 bases from V and 9 from J, leaving 25 bases between them. The CDR3 here is CASSVDGSGRSAWGEQFF. CDR3 nucleotides: TGTGCCAGCAGCGTAGACGGCTCGGGACGTTCAGCTTGGGGTGAGCAGTTCTTC.

The chain joins TRBV5-5 to TRBJ1-2; D remains unclear. The V gene's germline CDR1 is SGHKS and CDR2 YYEKEE (reference sequence). Deletions cut 2 bases from V and 8 bases from J, with 13 bases between. The CDR3 extends over 13 amino acids. Here the CDR3 DNA reads TGTGCCAGCAGCTTCCCTCCCTCGAGCGGCTACACCTTC. Residues: CASSFPPSSGYTF.

This chain uses TRBV18 with TRBJ2-5; tentatively, D is TRBD2 (6 bases). The ends were cut back, 2 bases at V and 3 bases at J, with 10 bases in the middle. CDR3 size: 14 residues. CDR1 is KGHSH and CDR2 is LQKENI in the germline V gene. This CDR3 is CASSPTGGEETQYF. CDR3 DNA sequence: TGTGCCAGCTCACCAACCGGGGGAGAAGAGACCCAGTACTTC.

The gene calls are TRBV28 and TRBJ2-7; TRBD2 is a possible D gene (7 bases). CDR3 length equals 17 residues. Deletions cut 2 bases from V and 3 bases from J, with 20 bases between. The germline V gene encodes CDR1 MDHEN and CDR2 SYDVKM. CDR3 residues: CASSLAGAGTLYYEQYF. CDR3 DNA sequence: TGTGCCAGCAGTTTAGCGGGGGCTGGGACTTTATACTACGAGCAGTACTTC. Full variable domain (outside the CDR3, taken from reference TRBV28 and TRBJ2-7): DVKVTQSSRYLVKRTGEKVFLECVQDMDHENMFWYRQDPGLGLRLIYFSYDVKMKEKGDIPEGYSVSREKKERFSLILESASTNQTSMYLCASSLAGAGTLYYEQYFGPGTRLTVT.

This clone was picked up a small number of times. CDR3 nucleotides: TGCGCCAGCAGCTTGGAGACTAGTGGGGAGACCCAGTACTTC. It yields the protein CASSLETSGETQYF. The rearrangement uses TRBV5-1 and TRBJ2-5; possibly TRBD2 for D (6 bases). The CDR3 sequence is 14 residues long. With 0 bases removed from V and 5 bases from J, the gap between germline ends came to 11 bases. CDR1 is SGHRS, CDR2 YFSETQ, per germline.

The J gene is TRBJ2-1, the V gene TRBV23-1; 7 bases match TRBD2. TRBV23-1 is an open reading frame whose function is uncertain. This CDR3 region has 14 residues. J lost 3 bases, V lost 3 bases, and 2 bases had no gene match. For the CDR3, the DNA is TGCGCCAGCAGTCACGGCGGGGGCTACAATGAGCAGTTCTTC. Its translation is CASSHGGGYNEQFF.

This chain links TRBV2 with TRBJ1-4; 8 bases fit TRBD1. The germline V gene encodes CDR1 SNHLY and CDR2 FYNNEI. The V segment lost 3 bases and the J segment 7 bases; nucleotides outside the gene matches: 7. The length of the CDR3 is 15 residues. CDR3 sequence: CASSEGPQGAEKLFF. CDR3 in DNA: TGTGCCAGCAGTGAGGGCCCCCAGGGGGCTGAAAAACTGTTTTTT.